The source of this TCR beta chain is a study of beta chain features in type 1 diabetes. Across the study: Cell yields, age and gender were similar between patients and healthy donors. Whole-study results and caveats: A pattern of fewer insertions and more deletions at VDJ junctions was seen in type 1 diabetes patients. Naive, central memory and Treg TCRB repertoires appeared more alike in patients than in healthy donors. Possible PCR preference for shorter templates applied equally to patients and controls. Shorter TCRB CDR3s, moderately but significantly so, marked every one of the four CD4+ subsets in Type 1 diabetes patients.

As to this clone: Its antigen remains unknown.

Expressed TCRB transcripts were sequenced because the entire RNA isolate underwent reverse transcription. TCRdb's copy holds only in-frame clones and misses some; the assay was immunoSEQ multiplex PCR. The profile shows about 340,000 clones, around 9.3% of them singletons. The CDR3 length is 13 residues. Germline values: CDR1 SGHTA, CDR2 FQGNSA. J gave up 5 bases and V 8 bases, and 5 bases lay outside the gene matches. Sequenced input: central memory CD4+ T cells from blood. This chain connects TRBV7-2 to TRBJ2-5, with 10 bases that match TRBD2. The TCR originated in a man aged 25-40 years with type 1 diabetes. CDR3 nucleotides: TGTGCCAGCTTTAGCGGGGGGCGGGAGACCCAGTACTTC. Translation: CASFSGGRETQYF. The full variable domain, rest sourced from reference TRBV7-2 and TRBJ2-5, is GAGVSQSPSNKVTEKGKDVELRCDPISGHTALYWYRQSLGQGLEFLIYFQGNSAPDKSGLPSDRFSAERTGGSVSTLTIQRTQQEDSAVYLCASFSGGRETQYFGPGTRLLVL.